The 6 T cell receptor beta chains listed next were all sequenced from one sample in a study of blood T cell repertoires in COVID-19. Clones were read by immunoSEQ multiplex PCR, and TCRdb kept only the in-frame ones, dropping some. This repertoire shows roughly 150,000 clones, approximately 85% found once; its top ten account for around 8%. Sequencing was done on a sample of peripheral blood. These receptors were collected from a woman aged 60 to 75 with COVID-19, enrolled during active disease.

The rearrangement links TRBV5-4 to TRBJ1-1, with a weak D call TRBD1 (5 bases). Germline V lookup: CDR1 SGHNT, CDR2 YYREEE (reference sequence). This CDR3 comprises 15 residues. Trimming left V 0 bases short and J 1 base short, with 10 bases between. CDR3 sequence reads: CASSLAGGGNTEAFF. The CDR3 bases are TGTGCCAGCAGCTTGGCCGGGGGAGGGAACACTGAAGCTTTCTTT.

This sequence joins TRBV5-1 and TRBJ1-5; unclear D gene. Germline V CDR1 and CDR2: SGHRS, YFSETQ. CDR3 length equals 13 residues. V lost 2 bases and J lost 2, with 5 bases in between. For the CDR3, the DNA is TGCGCCAGCAGCTTCGAGGGCAATCAGCCCCAGCATTTT. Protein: CASSFEGNQPQHF. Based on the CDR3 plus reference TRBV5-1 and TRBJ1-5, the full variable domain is KAGVTQTPRYLIKTRGQQVTLSCSPISGHRSVSWYQQTPGQGLQFLFEYFSETQRNKGNFPGRFSGRQFSNSRSEMNVSTLELGDSALYLCASSFEGNQPQHFGDGTRLSIL.

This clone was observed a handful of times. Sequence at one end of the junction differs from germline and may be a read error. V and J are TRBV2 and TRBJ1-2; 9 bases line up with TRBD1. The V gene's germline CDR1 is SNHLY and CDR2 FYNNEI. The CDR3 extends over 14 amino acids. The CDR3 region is CASREGQGIGGYTF. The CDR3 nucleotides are TGTGCCAGCAGGGAAGGACAGGGGATAGGTGGCTACACCTTC.

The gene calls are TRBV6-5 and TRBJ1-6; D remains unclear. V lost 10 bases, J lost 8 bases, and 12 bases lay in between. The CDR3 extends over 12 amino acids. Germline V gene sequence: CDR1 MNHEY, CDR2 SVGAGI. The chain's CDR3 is CATTPDYSPLHF. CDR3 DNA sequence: TGTGCCACCACACCAGACTATTCACCCCTCCACTTT.

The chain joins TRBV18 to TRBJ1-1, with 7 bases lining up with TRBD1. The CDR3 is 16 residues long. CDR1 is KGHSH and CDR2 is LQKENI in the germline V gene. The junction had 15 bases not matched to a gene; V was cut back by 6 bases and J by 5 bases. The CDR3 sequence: CASSLPYRGRGTEAFF. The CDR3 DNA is TGTGCCAGCTCTCTGCCATACAGGGGAAGGGGAACTGAAGCTTTCTTT.

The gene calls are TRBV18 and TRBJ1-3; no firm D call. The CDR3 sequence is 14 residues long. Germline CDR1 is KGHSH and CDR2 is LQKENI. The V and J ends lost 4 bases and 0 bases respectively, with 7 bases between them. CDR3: CASSLYGSGNTIYF. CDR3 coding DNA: TGTGCCAGCTCACTGTACGGCTCTGGAAACACCATATATTTT.